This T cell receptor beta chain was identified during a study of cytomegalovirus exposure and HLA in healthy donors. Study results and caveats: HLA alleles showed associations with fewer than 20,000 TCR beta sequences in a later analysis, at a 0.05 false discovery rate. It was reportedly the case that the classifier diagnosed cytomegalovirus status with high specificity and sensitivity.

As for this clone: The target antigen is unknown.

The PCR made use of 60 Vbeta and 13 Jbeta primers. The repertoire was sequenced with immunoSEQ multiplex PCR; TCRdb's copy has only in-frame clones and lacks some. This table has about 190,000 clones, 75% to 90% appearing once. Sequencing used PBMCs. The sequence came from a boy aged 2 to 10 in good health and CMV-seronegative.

As DNA, the CDR3 is TGTGCCAGCAGTGGGCAGACAGGGAGGACTGAAGCTTTCTTT. Protein sequence: CASSGQTGRTEAFF. The genes are TRBV2 and TRBJ1-1; 7 nucleotides align to TRBD1. Germline V CDR1 and CDR2: SNHLY, FYNNEI. The J segment lost 5 bases and the V segment lost 4 bases, leaving 7 bases of the junction unmatched. The CDR3 sequence is 14 residues long. Supplemented by reference TRBV2 and TRBJ1-1, the full variable domain reads EPEVTQTPSHQVTQMGQEVILRCVPISNHLYFYWYRQILGQKVEFLVSFYNNEISEKSEIFDDQFSVERPDGSNFTLKIRSTKLEDSAMYFCASSGQTGRTEAFFGQGTRLTVV.